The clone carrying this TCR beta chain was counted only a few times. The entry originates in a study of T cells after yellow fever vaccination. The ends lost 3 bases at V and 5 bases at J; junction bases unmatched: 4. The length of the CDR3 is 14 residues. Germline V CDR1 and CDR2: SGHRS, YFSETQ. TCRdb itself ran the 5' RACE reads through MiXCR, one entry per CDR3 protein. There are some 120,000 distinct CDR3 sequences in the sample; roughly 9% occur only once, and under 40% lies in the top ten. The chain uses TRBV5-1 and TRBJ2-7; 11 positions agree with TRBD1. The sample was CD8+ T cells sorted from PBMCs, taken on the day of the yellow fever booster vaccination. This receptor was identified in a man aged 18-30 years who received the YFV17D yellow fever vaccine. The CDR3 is CASSSWTGGNEQYF. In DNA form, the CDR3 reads TGCGCCAGCAGCTCGTGGACAGGGGGCAACGAGCAGTACTTC.